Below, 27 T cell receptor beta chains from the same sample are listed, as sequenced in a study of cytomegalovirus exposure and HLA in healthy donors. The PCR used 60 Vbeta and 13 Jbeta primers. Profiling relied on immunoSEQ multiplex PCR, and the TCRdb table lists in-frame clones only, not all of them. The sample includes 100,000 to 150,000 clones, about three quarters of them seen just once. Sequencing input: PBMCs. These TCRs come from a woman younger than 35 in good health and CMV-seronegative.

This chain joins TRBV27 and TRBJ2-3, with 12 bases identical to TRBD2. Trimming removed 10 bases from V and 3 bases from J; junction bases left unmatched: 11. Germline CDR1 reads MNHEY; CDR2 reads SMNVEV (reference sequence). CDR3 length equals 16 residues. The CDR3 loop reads CATLSRLAGVTDTQYF. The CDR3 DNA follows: TGTGCCACCCTCTCAAGACTAGCGGGAGTAACAGATACGCAGTATTTT.

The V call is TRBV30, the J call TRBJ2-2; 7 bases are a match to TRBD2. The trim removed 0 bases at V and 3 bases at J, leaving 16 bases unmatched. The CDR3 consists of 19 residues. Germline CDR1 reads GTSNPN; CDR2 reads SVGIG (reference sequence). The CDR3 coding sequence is TGTGCCTGGAGTGTAGTCCCTCGGCGGGGCGGGAGTTACACCGGGGAGCTGTTTTTT. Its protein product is CAWSVVPRRGGSYTGELFF.

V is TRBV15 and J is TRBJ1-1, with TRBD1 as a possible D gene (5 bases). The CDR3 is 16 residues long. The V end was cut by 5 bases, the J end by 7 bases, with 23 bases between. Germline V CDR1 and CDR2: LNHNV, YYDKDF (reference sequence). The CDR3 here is CATSEEGSGAAYEAFF. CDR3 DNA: TGTGCCACCAGCGAGGAAGGAAGCGGGGCTGCGTATGAAGCTTTCTTT.

As DNA, the CDR3 is TGTGCCAGCAGTGTAGGCCAGGGTTTGATCTATGGCTACACCTTC. Its protein product is CASSVGQGLIYGYTF. V is TRBV6-1 and J is TRBJ1-2; D is possibly TRBD1 (5 bases). Germline V gives CDR1 MNHNS, CDR2 SASEGT. V lost 4 bases to trimming and J lost 4 bases, with 16 bases between them. This CDR3 is built from 15 residues.

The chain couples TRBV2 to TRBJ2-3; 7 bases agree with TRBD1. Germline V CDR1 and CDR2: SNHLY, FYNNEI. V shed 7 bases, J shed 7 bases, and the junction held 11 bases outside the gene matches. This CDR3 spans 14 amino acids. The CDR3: CASNRDRNSYTQYF. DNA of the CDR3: TGTGCCAGCAACCGGGACAGAAACTCCTATACGCAGTATTTT.

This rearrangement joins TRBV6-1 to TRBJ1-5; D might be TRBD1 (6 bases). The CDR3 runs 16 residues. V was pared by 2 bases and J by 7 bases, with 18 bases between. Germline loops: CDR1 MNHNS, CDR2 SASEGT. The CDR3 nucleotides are TGTGCCAGCAGTGAATCGGCGGGGGCGTGGGACCAGCCCCAGCATTTT. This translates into CASSESAGAWDQPQHF.

The CDR3 reads CASTTLTVLGTEAFF. DNA for the CDR3: TGTGCCAGTACTACCCTTACAGTTTTAGGCACTGAAGCTTTCTTT. This chain uses TRBV19 with TRBJ1-1; D not resolved. CDR3 length: 15 amino acids. Trimming took off 7 bases at V and 4 bases at J, with 19 bases between the two ends. CDR1 LNHDA and CDR2 SQIVND come from the germline V gene (reference sequence).

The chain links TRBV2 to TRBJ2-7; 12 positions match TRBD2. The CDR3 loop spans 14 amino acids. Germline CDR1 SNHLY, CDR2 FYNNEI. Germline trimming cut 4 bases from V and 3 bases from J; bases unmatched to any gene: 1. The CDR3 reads CASSGTSGNYEQYF. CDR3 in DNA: TGTGCCAGCAGTGGGACTAGCGGGAACTACGAGCAGTACTTC.

The CDR3 loop reads CASSLAREETQYF. CDR3 DNA sequence: TGTGCCAGCAGCTTAGCCAGGGAAGAGACCCAGTACTTC. This sequence joins TRBV7-2 and TRBJ2-5; the D gene is possibly TRBD1 (5 bases). V lost 0 bases and J lost 3, with 5 bases in between. Germline loops: CDR1 SGHTA, CDR2 FQGNSA. The CDR3 runs 13 residues.

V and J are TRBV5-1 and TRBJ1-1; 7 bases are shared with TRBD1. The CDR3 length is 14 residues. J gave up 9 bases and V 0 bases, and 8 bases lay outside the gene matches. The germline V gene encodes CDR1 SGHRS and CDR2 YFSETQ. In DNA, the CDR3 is TGCGCCAGCAGCTTGGAAGGGACAGAAGGTAAAGCTTTCTTT. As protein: CASSLEGTEGKAFF.

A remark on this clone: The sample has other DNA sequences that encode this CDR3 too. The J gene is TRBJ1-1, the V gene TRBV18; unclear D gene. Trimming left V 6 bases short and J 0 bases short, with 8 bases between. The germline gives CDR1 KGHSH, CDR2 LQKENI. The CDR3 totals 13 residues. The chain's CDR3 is CASSGQLNTEAFF. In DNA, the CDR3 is TGTGCCAGCTCGGGCCAATTGAACACTGAAGCTTTCTTT.

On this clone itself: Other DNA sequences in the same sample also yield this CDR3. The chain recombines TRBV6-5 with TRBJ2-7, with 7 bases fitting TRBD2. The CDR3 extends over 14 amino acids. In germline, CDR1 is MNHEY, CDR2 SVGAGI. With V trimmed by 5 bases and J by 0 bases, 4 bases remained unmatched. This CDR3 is CASSGRGSSYEQYF. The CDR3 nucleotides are TGTGCCAGCAGTGGTCGCGGGAGCTCCTACGAGCAGTACTTC.

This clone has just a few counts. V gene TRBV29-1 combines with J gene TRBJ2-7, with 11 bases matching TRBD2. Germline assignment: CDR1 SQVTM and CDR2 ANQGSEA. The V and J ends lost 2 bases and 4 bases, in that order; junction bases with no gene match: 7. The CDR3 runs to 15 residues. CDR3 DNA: TGCAGCGTTGAATTAGCGGGAGGGCCGGGGTACGAGCAGTACTTC. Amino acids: CSVELAGGPGYEQYF.

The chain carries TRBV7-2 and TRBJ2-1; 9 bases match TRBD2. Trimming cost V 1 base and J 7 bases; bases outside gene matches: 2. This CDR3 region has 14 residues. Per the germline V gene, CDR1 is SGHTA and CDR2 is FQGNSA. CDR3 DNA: TGTGCCAGCAGCTTAGTGGGACTAGCTAATGAGCAGTTCTTC. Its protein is CASSLVGLANEQFF.

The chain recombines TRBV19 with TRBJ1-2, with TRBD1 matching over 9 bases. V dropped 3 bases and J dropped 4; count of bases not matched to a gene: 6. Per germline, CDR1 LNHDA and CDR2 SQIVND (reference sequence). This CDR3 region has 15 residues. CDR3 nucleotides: TGTGCCAGTAGTATGGGACAGGGTCTAATCTATGGCTACACCTTC. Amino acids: CASSMGQGLIYGYTF.

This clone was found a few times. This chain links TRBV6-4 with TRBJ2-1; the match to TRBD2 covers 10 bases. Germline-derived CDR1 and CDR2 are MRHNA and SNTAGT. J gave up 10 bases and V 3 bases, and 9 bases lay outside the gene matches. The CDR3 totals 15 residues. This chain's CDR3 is CASSEGLAGAGEQFF. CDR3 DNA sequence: TGTGCCAGCAGTGAAGGGCTAGCGGGAGCGGGGGAGCAGTTCTTC.

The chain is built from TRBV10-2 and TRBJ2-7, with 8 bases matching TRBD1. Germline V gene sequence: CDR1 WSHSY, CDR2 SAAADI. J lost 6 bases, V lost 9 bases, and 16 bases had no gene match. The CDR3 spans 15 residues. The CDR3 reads CASFASPGQAVEQYF. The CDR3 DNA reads TGCGCCAGTTTTGCCTCCCCGGGACAGGCGGTCGAGCAGTACTTC.

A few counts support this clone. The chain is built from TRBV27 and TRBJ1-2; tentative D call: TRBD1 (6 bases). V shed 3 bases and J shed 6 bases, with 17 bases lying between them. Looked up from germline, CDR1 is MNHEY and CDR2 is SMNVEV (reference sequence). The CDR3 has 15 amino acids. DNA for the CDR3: TGTGCCAGCAGTTTCCTAGACAGGCGAGAAGATGGCTACACCTTC. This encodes CASSFLDRREDGYTF.

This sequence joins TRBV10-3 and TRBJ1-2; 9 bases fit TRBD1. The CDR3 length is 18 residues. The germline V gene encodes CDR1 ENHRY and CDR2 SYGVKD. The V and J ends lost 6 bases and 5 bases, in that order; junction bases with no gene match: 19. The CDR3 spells CAIREDRGKLSTSYGYTF. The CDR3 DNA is TGTGCCATCAGGGAGGACAGGGGAAAGCTTTCGACCTCTTATGGCTACACCTTC.

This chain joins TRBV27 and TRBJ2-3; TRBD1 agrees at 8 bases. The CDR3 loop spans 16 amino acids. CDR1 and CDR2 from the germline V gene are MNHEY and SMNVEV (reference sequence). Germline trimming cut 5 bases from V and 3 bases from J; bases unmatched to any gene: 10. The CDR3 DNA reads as TGTGCCAGCAGTCATGCCTACGGACAGGGAACAGATACGCAGTATTTT. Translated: CASSHAYGQGTDTQYF.

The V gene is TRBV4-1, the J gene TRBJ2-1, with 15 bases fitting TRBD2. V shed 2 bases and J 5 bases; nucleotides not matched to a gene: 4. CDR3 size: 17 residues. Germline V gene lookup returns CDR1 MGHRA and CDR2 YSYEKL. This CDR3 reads CASSQRTSGGDHNEQFF. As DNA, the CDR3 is TGCGCCAGCAGCCAACGGACTAGCGGGGGGGACCACAATGAGCAGTTCTTC.

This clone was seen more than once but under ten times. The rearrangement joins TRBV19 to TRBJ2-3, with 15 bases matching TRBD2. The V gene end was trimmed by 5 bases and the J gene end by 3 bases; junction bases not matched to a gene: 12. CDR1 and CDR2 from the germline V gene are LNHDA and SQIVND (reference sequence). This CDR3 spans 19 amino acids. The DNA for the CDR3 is TGTGCCAGTAGTGCTCGGACGGGACTAGCGGGAGGTATAACAGATACGCAGTATTTT. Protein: CASSARTGLAGGITDTQYF.

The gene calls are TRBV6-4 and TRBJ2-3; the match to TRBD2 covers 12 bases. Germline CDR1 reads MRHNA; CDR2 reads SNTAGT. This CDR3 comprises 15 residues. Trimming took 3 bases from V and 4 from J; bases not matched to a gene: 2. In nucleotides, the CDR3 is TGTGCCAGCAGTGAAACTAGCGGGAGGCCAGATACGCAGTATTTT. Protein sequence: CASSETSGRPDTQYF.

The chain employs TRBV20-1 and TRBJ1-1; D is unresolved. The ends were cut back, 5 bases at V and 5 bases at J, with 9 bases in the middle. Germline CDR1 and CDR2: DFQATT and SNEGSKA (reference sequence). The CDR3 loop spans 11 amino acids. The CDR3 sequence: CSAPSGTEAFF. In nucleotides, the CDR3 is TGCAGTGCTCCTTCCGGGACTGAAGCTTTCTTT.

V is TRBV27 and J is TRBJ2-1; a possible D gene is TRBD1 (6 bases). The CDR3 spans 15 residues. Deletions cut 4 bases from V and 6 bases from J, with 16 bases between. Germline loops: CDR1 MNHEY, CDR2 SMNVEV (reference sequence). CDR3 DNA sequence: TGTGCCAGCAGTTCCGGACAGCGGTGGATCAATGAGCAGTTCTTC. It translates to CASSSGQRWINEQFF.

The CDR3: CASTLTGTNTEAFF. The CDR3 DNA follows: TGTGCCAGTACCTTGACGGGGACAAACACTGAAGCTTTCTTT. The chain uses TRBV19 and TRBJ1-1, with D perhaps matching TRBD1 (6 bases). The germline gives CDR1 LNHDA, CDR2 SQIVND (reference sequence). Between the trimmed V and J ends, which lost 7 bases and 2 bases, there was a span of 14 bases. The CDR3 contains 14 residues.

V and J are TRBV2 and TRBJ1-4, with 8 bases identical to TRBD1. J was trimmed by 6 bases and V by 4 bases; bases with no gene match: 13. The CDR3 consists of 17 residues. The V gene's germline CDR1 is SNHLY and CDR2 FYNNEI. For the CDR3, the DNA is TGTGCCAGCAGTGGCACCTTATCAGGGGGCCTAGATGAAAAACTGTTTTTT. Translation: CASSGTLSGGLDEKLFF.